This passage covers 13 T cell receptor beta chains from one sample sequenced in a study of cytomegalovirus exposure and HLA in healthy donors. The PCR ran on 60 Vbeta and 13 Jbeta primers. Sequenced by immunoSEQ multiplex PCR; TCRdb stores in-frame clones only, minus some. Of roughly 160,000 clones in the sample, roughly 78% were seen once. Sequenced material: PBMCs. The receptors were sampled from a woman aged 45-59 years in good health and CMV-seropositive.

The chain has TRBV20-1 and TRBJ1-2; the D is unclear. The germline V and J ends were trimmed by 6 bases and 3 bases, with 5 bases remaining between them. Germline V CDR1 and CDR2: DFQATT, SNEGSKA (reference sequence). The CDR3 loop spans 10 amino acids. The CDR3 DNA reads TGCAGTGCAGAGGACTATGGCTACACCTTC. Its protein product is CSAEDYGYTF.

V gene TRBV11-3 combines with J gene TRBJ2-3, with D possibly matching TRBD1 (7 bases). The CDR3 totals 13 residues. Germline V CDR1 and CDR2: SGHNT, YENEEA. Trimming left V 5 bases short and J 6 bases short, with 12 bases between. The DNA of the CDR3 is TGTGCCAGCAGCCCCCCAGGGGGGGATACGCAGTATTTT. As protein: CASSPPGGDTQYF.

This clone came up a few times. V is TRBV6-4 and J is TRBJ2-5; 10 bases fit TRBD2. CDR1 and CDR2 from the germline V gene are MRHNA and SNTAGT. The CDR3 sequence is 16 residues long. V shed 6 bases and J 0 bases; nucleotides not matched to a gene: 7. CDR3 DNA: TGTGCCAGCAGGCCCATTGGACTAGCGGACCAAGAGACCCAGTACTTC. The encoded protein is CASRPIGLADQETQYF.

The rearrangement links TRBV7-9 to TRBJ1-3, with a possible D match to TRBD1 (5 bases). Germline values: CDR1 SEHNR, CDR2 FQNEAQ (reference sequence). V lost 1 base and J lost 2, with 6 bases in between. The CDR3 consists of 14 residues. In DNA form, the CDR3 reads TGTGCCAGCAGCTTAGGGACACCTGGAAACACCATATATTTT. Encoded protein: CASSLGTPGNTIYF.

The genes are TRBV18 and TRBJ2-7; 12 positions agree with TRBD1. Looked up from germline, CDR1 is KGHSH and CDR2 is LQKENI. Trimming at V came to 3 bases and at J to 4 bases, leaving 4 bases not matched to a gene. The CDR3 has 15 residues. CDR3 nucleotide sequence: TGTGCCAGCTCACCGGGGACAGGGGGCTTATACGAGCAGTACTTC. Translation gives CASSPGTGGLYEQYF.

The rearrangement links TRBV10-3 to TRBJ1-2; the D gene is possibly TRBD1 (6 bases). The V gene's germline CDR1 is ENHRY and CDR2 SYGVKD. This CDR3 contains 16 residues. The V end lost 6 bases, the J end lost 8 bases, and 25 bases lay between the germline ends. CDR3 in DNA: TGTGCCATCAGCGAAAGGAGGGACATCGGGGGGCCGGGCTACACCTTC. Protein: CAISERRDIGGPGYTF.

The chain employs TRBV28 and TRBJ1-6; TRBD1 matches 7 bases. Per germline, CDR1 MDHEN and CDR2 SYDVKM. This CDR3 is 15 amino acids long. Trimming cost V 5 bases and J 9 bases; bases outside gene matches: 10. The CDR3 sequence: CASSNDREIGSPLHF. The CDR3 nucleotides read TGTGCCAGCAGTAACGACAGGGAGATCGGTTCACCCCTCCACTTT. Full variable domain (outside the CDR3, taken from reference TRBV28 and TRBJ1-6): DVKVTQSSRYLVKRTGEKVFLECVQDMDHENMFWYRQDPGLGLRLIYFSYDVKMKEKGDIPEGYSVSREKKERFSLILESASTNQTSMYLCASSNDREIGSPLHFGNGTRLTVT.

The J gene is TRBJ2-3, the V gene TRBV7-9; TRBD1 matches at 11 bases. J lost 4 bases, V lost 4 bases, and 4 bases had no gene match. Germline CDR1 reads SEHNR; CDR2 reads FQNEAQ (reference sequence). This CDR3 contains 15 residues. The CDR3 DNA sequence: TGTGCCAGCAGCTACGGGACAGGGGGTTCAGATACGCAGTATTTT. It codes for CASSYGTGGSDTQYF. The full variable domain, its missing parts supplied by reference TRBV7-9 and TRBJ2-3, is DTGVSQNPRHKITKRGQNVTFRCDPISEHNRLYWYRQTLGQGPEFLTYFQNEAQLEKSRLLSDRFSAERPKGSFSTLEIQRTEQGDSAMYLCASSYGTGGSDTQYFGPGTRLTVL.

This chain connects TRBV19 to TRBJ2-1, with TRBD2 matching 10 bases. CDR1 is LNHDA, CDR2 SQIVND, per germline (reference sequence). The CDR3 is 17 residues long. The trim removed 2 bases at V and 7 bases at J, leaving 11 bases unmatched. The chain's CDR3 is CASSISPRLAGANEQFF. CDR3 nucleotides: TGTGCCAGTAGTATATCGCCTCGTCTAGCGGGAGCGAATGAGCAGTTCTTC.

V usage is TRBV4-2 and J usage is TRBJ1-1; possibly TRBD1 for D (6 bases). CDR1 and CDR2 from the germline V gene are LGHNA and YNFKEQ. Trimming pared 0 bases from V and 8 bases from J, leaving 13 bases between. This CDR3 spans 14 amino acids. CDR3 bases: TGTGCCAGCAGCCAAGAAAGACGGACAGTCGAAGCTTTCTTT. This codes for CASSQERRTVEAFF.

V is TRBV4-2 and J is TRBJ1-3, with D hard to call. Trimming left V 0 bases short and J 2 bases short, with 5 bases between. Germline V gives CDR1 LGHNA, CDR2 YNFKEQ. The CDR3 contains 14 residues. The CDR3 loop is CASSQDVTGNTIYF. In DNA form, the CDR3 reads TGTGCCAGCAGCCAAGATGTCACTGGAAACACCATATATTTT.

The J gene is TRBJ2-2, the V gene TRBV4-3; 10 nucleotides align to TRBD2. This CDR3 is built from 18 residues. Germline V CDR1 and CDR2: LGHNA, YSLEER. Trimming cost V 1 base and J 7 bases; bases outside gene matches: 12. CDR3 amino acids: CASSQAAAGGGRGGELFF. The CDR3 region has the DNA TGCGCCAGCAGCCAAGCCGCAGCGGGAGGGGGGAGGGGCGGGGAGCTGTTTTTT.

The rearrangement uses TRBV6-5 and TRBJ2-7; D is unresolved. V gave up 4 bases and J gave up 2 bases, with 9 bases separating them. Germline CDR1 reads MNHEY; CDR2 reads SVGAGI. The CDR3 is 13 amino acids. CDR3 amino acids: CASSSRQTYEQYF. The CDR3 DNA follows: TGTGCCAGCAGTTCTCGACAAACCTACGAGCAGTACTTC.